These 13 T cell receptor beta chains were sequenced from one sample in a study of OX40 agonist ivuxolimab in advanced cancers. TCRdb's copy holds only in-frame clones and misses some; the assay was immunoSEQ multiplex PCR. This sample has around 76,000 clones, with 85% found just once. Sequencing was performed on CD4+ or CD8+ T cells sorted from blood, taken in a trial of the OX40 agonist ivuxolimab. Every receptor here comes from an adult with an advanced solid tumor such as melanoma, head and neck, liver or kidney cancer.

The rearrangement joins TRBV30 to TRBJ1-3; D call uncertain. This CDR3 is built from 13 residues. Germline values: CDR1 GTSNPN, CDR2 SVGIG (reference sequence). V dropped 0 bases and J dropped 4 bases, with 7 bases sitting between them. CDR3 in amino acids: CAWSVSTGNTIYF. CDR3 nucleotide sequence: TGTGCCTGGAGTGTATCGACAGGAAACACCATATATTTT.

The genes are TRBV9 and TRBJ2-1, with 9 bases matching TRBD1. CDR3 length equals 15 residues. Germline CDR1 and CDR2: SGDLS and YYNGEE. Losses at the gene ends were 3 bases for V and 1 base for J; bases not matched to a gene: 2. DNA of the CDR3: TGTGCCAGCAGCGCCGGGACAGGGTCCTACAATGAGCAGTTCTTC. It is translated as CASSAGTGSYNEQFF.

The V and J genes are TRBV7-2 and TRBJ2-7; unclear D gene. The CDR3 has 16 amino acids. V gave up 4 bases and J gave up 6 bases, with 22 bases separating them. CDR1 and CDR2 (germline): SGHTA, FQGNSA. CDR3 DNA sequence: TGTGCCAGCAGCTACCATTCATCGGTCCGCCCCGGCGAGCAGTACTTC. It encodes CASSYHSSVRPGEQYF.

The chain joins TRBV12-5 to TRBJ1-5; no clear D gene. The CDR3 is 14 amino acids. CDR1 and CDR2 (germline): LGHNT, FRNRAP. V lost 2 bases and J 6 bases, leaving 11 bases between the germline ends. CDR3 sequence: CASGLSPSVQPQHF. The CDR3 DNA is TGTGCTAGTGGTTTGTCCCCGAGCGTTCAGCCCCAGCATTTT.

The CDR3 DNA sequence: TGTGCCAGCAGCTTAGACCCCTCAGATACGCAGTATTTT. This gives the protein CASSLDPSDTQYF. This chain links TRBV7-9 with TRBJ2-3; no definite D call. The CDR3 loop spans 13 amino acids. Germline V CDR1 and CDR2: SEHNR, FQNEAQ (reference sequence). V was clipped by 1 base and J by 4 bases, with 6 bases between them. Combining the CDR3 with reference TRBV7-9 and TRBJ2-3 gives the whole variable domain DTGVSQNPRHKITKRGQNVTFRCDPISEHNRLYWYRQTLGQGPEFLTYFQNEAQLEKSRLLSDRFSAERPKGSFSTLEIQRTEQGDSAMYLCASSLDPSDTQYFGPGTRLTVL.

The gene calls are TRBV21-1 and TRBJ2-7; the table calls TRBD1, which could not be checked here. TRBV21-1 is an annotated pseudogene. The CDR3 sequence is 18 residues long. CDR3 residues: CASSKVERERQGEIEQYF. The CDR3 DNA is TGTGCCAGCAGCAAAGTCGAAAGAGAGAGACAGGGGGAGATCGAGCAGTACTTC.

The chain combines TRBV2 with TRBJ2-2; D not certain. The germline gives CDR1 SNHLY, CDR2 FYNNEI. Trimming removed 8 bases from V and 2 bases from J, with 12 bases in between. The CDR3 has 14 residues. DNA for the CDR3: TGTGCCAGCGTGGGTGGGGATAACACCGGGGAGCTGTTTTTT. This codes for CASVGGDNTGELFF.

V and J are TRBV7-2 and TRBJ1-2, with a weak D call TRBD1 (5 bases). The CDR3 is 13 residues long. V lost 6 bases, J lost 2 bases, and 10 bases lay in between. Germline assignment: CDR1 SGHTA and CDR2 FQGNSA. The CDR3 DNA reads as TGTGCCAGCAGAAGGGGCGCAAACTATGGCTACACCTTC. Translated: CASRRGANYGYTF. The variable domain in full, with the rest retrieved from reference TRBV7-2 and TRBJ1-2, is GAGVSQSPSNKVTEKGKDVELRCDPISGHTALYWYRQSLGQGLEFLIYFQGNSAPDKSGLPSDRFSAERTGGSVSTLTIQRTQQEDSAVYLCASRRGANYGYTFGSGTRLTVV.

The rearrangement joins TRBV18 to TRBJ2-1, with 8 nucleotides matching TRBD2. The CDR3 extends over 16 amino acids. The germline gives CDR1 KGHSH, CDR2 LQKENI. Germline trimming cut 2 bases from V and 1 base from J; bases unmatched to any gene: 4. For the CDR3, the DNA is TGTGCCAGCTCACCAAACACGGGGGGGTCCTACAATGAGCAGTTCTTC. Its translation is CASSPNTGGSYNEQFF.

This clone was detected only a few times. The V and J genes are TRBV5-4 and TRBJ1-6; no reliable D call. Germline CDR1 is SGHNT and CDR2 is YYREEE (reference sequence). This CDR3 is 12 amino acids long. Trimming removed 4 bases from V and 4 bases from J, with 3 bases in between. CDR3 in amino acids: CASSQYNSPLHF. In DNA, the CDR3 is TGTGCCAGCAGCCAATATAATTCACCCCTCCACTTT.

The V and J genes are TRBV7-2 and TRBJ2-1; the match to TRBD2 covers 8 bases. The length of the CDR3 is 15 residues. The V and J ends lost 5 bases and 9 bases, in that order; junction bases with no gene match: 12. The germline CDR1 and CDR2 sequences are SGHTA and FQGNSA. Here the CDR3 reads CASSLSGTRNSEQFF. For the CDR3, the DNA is TGTGCCAGCAGCCTTTCCGGGACTAGGAACAGTGAGCAGTTCTTC. Complete variable domain (other parts from reference TRBV7-2 and TRBJ2-1): GAGVSQSPSNKVTEKGKDVELRCDPISGHTALYWYRQSLGQGLEFLIYFQGNSAPDKSGLPSDRFSAERTGGSVSTLTIQRTQQEDSAVYLCASSLSGTRNSEQFFGPGTRLTVL.

The chain combines TRBV11-3 with TRBJ2-2, with D tentatively TRBD1 or TRBD2 (5 bases each). Per germline, CDR1 SGHNT and CDR2 YENEEA. V lost 1 base and J 7 bases, leaving 10 bases between the germline ends. CDR3 size: 14 residues. CDR3 amino acids: CASSLGTTSGELFF. The CDR3 region has the DNA TGTGCCAGCAGCTTAGGGACAACTAGCGGGGAGCTGTTTTTT.

This clone was detected only a few times. The chain joins TRBV6-5 to TRBJ1-1; possible D gene TRBD1, 6 bases. The CDR3 is made up of 13 amino acids. Germline V gene lookup returns CDR1 MNHEY and CDR2 SVGAGI. V lost 6 bases to trimming and J lost 6 bases, with 14 bases between them. The CDR3 region has the DNA TGTGCCAGCAGCAACAGGGTTCGGCCTGAAGCTTTCTTT. Amino acid sequence: CASSNRVRPEAFF.